The rows below give T cell receptor beta chains drawn from one sample of a study of blood T cell repertoires in COVID-19. The table came from immunoSEQ multiplex PCR; TCRdb's copy has only in-frame clones and leaves some out. The sample holds 400,000 to 450,000 clones, 88% seen once. Sample: peripheral blood. These receptors were taken from a woman between 45 and 65 years old with COVID-19, enrolled during active disease. Both conserved end residues are trimmed from each CDR3. Fields, in order: CDR3 protein, J gene, CDR3 length, V gene, clone size. The size of a clone is reported for some rows only, either as once, few or many, or as a class for expanded clones.

ASSLGSPIQGSEQY	TRBJ2-7	14	TRBV5-6	.
ASSPSTGGYRGYT	TRBJ1-2	13	TRBV3-1/TRBV3-2	.
STPDYGYT	TRBJ1-2	8	TRBV20-1	once
ASSFTPAGGSQPQH	TRBJ1-5	14	TRBV27	.
ASSQRQLNTEAF	TRBJ1-1	12	TRBV4-2	.
SVPTGASSYNEQF	TRBJ2-1	13	TRBV29-1	.
ASSLGTPGTDTQY	TRBJ2-3	13	TRBV7-2	.
AYLIGDILMNTEAF	TRBJ1-1	14	TRBV30	.
ASSLVGLQNTEAF	TRBJ1-1	13	TRBV7-2	.
ASSFKGSGVPEEQF	TRBJ2-1	14	TRBV11-3	.
ASSETSGGYSYEQY	TRBJ2-7	14	TRBV5-1	.
ASSLTGTGKTEAF	TRBJ1-1	13	TRBV7-3	.
ASSQPGLADTQY	TRBJ2-3	12	TRBV3-1/TRBV3-2	.
ASSLSGALAGNTIY	TRBJ1-3	14	TRBV7-2	.
SGGVMGEQF	TRBJ2-1	9	TRBV20-1	.
AWSPSGGKTNEKLF	TRBJ1-4	14	TRBV30	.
ASTLSRENTGELF	TRBJ2-2	13	TRBV7-9	.